The source of this TCR beta chain is a study of blood T cell repertoires in COVID-19. Adults between roughly 18 and 89 years of age took part from 24 US areas. Cohort assignment relied on participant-reported clinical history. Recovered status in Cohort 3 required two negative PCRs, clearance, or symptom resolution. This clone was recorded a few times. Authors' methods: Nucleated cell counts were estimated from reference gene primer amplification. Only in-frame clones appear in the TCRdb table, and some are missing; sequencing was by immunoSEQ multiplex PCR. V and J calls plus clone size are reproduced from that table; the DNA served to infer D and trimming. The table records about 260,000 clones, around 89% of them present only once. J lost 1 base, V lost 3 bases, and 8 bases had no gene match. The length of the CDR3 is 17 residues. From germline, CDR1 is KGHSH and CDR2 LQKENI.

Sequenced: PBMCs or T cells enriched from blood (not recorded which). The rearrangement joins TRBV18 to TRBJ1-1, with 10 positions matching TRBD1. The TCR sequence derives from a woman in her forties or fifties who had recovered from COVID-19. The CDR3 loop is CASSPRQGAHKNTEAFF. DNA of the CDR3: TGTGCCAGCTCACCCCGACAGGGGGCCCACAAGAACACTGAAGCTTTCTTT.